The source of this T cell receptor beta chain is a study of Graves' ophthalmopathy and Graves' hyperthyroidism. Study-level points and caveats: Blood also carried most expanded thyroid clonotypes exceeding 0.001 frequency.

V lost 5 bases to trimming and J lost 5 bases; unmatched junction nucleotides: 10. Germline lookup yields CDR1 SGHKS and CDR2 YYEKEE (reference sequence). The CDR3 has 14 amino acids. RNA transcripts were the template, and TCR beta CDR3 regions were amplified from them. RT-PCR with HTBI primers came first, then second-round multiplex PCR. MiXCR was run by TCRdb on the multiplex PCR reads, yielding one entry per CDR3 protein. The data hold roughly 700,000 distinct CDR3 sequences, with about 44% observed a single time. Orbital computed tomography, thyroid ultrasound, TRAb, serum thyroxine and clinical symptoms formed the basis of diagnosis. The PBMCs had their origin in around 10 ml of fresh peripheral blood. About this clonotype: The target antigen is unknown.

The sequenced sample consisted of peripheral blood. The sequence came from an adult man with Graves' ophthalmopathy. The V call is TRBV5-5, the J call TRBJ2-7; TRBD2 aligns across 7 bases. The CDR3 region is CASSLTGGINEQYF. The CDR3 nucleotides are TGTGCCAGCAGTTTGACCGGGGGGATCAACGAGCAGTACTTC.